These 20 T cell receptor beta chains were all obtained from the same sample, sequenced in a study of cytomegalovirus exposure and HLA in healthy donors. Both 60 Vbeta primers and 13 Jbeta primers went into the PCR. Assay: immunoSEQ multiplex PCR; the TCRdb copy retains only in-frame clones and omits some. The sample includes some 98,000 clones, around three quarters seen only once; the top ten take roughly 8.8%. The sample was PBMCs. All receptors come from a human donor in good health.

The genes are TRBV29-1 and TRBJ2-3, with TRBD2 matching 8 bases. The V and J ends lost 0 bases and 6 bases, in that order; junction bases with no gene match: 8. Germline V gene lookup returns CDR1 SQVTM and CDR2 ANQGSEA. The CDR3 sequence is 15 residues long. CDR3 DNA: TGCAGCGTTGAAGAGAGCGGGGGAGCGAGCGATACGCAGTATTTT. Translating it yields CSVEESGGASDTQYF.

The chain joins TRBV6-1 to TRBJ1-1; D unclear. There are 12 residues in the CDR3. V lost 6 bases to trimming and J lost 5 bases, with 10 bases between them. Germline-derived CDR1 and CDR2 are MNHNS and SASEGT. In DNA form, the CDR3 reads TGTGCCAGCAGCGACTTTATAACTGAAGCTTTCTTT. It specifies CASSDFITEAFF.

The sample holds one count of this clone. The J gene is TRBJ1-1, the V gene TRBV7-2; tentative D call: TRBD1 (5 bases). CDR3 length: 13 residues. V was shortened by 6 bases and J by 4 bases, with 12 bases between the two germline ends. Germline CDR1 reads SGHTA; CDR2 reads FQGNSA. DNA of the CDR3: TGTGCCAGCAGTAGACAGCATCTCACTGAAGCTTTCTTT. Its translation: CASSRQHLTEAFF.

This clone was observed a single time. The chain uses TRBV5-1 and TRBJ2-5; 12 bases are a match to TRBD1. This CDR3 is built from 16 residues. V shed 4 bases, J shed 1 base, and the junction held 5 bases outside the gene matches. Germline values: CDR1 SGHRS, CDR2 YFSETQ. The CDR3 protein is CASSRGTGGFQETQYF. The CDR3 bases are TGCGCCAGCAGCCGAGGGACAGGGGGCTTCCAAGAGACCCAGTACTTC.

V is TRBV6-5 and J is TRBJ2-1; 8 bases are a match to TRBD2. Looked up from germline, CDR1 is MNHEY and CDR2 is SVGAGI. V was clipped by 7 bases and J by 6 bases; unmatched bases: 8. There are 14 residues in the CDR3. This CDR3 reads CASKPGLGLNEQFF. The CDR3 region has the DNA TGTGCCAGCAAGCCGGGACTAGGGCTCAATGAGCAGTTCTTC.

V and J are TRBV19 and TRBJ2-6, with TRBD1 identical over 7 bases. The V gene end was trimmed by 6 bases and the J gene end by 1 base; junction bases not matched to a gene: 6. Germline values: CDR1 LNHDA, CDR2 SQIVND (reference sequence). This CDR3 comprises 16 residues. The CDR3 loop reads CASRMTGSSGANVLTF. In DNA form, the CDR3 reads TGTGCCAGTAGGATGACAGGGTCATCTGGGGCCAACGTCCTGACTTTC.

V gene TRBV5-1 combines with J gene TRBJ1-1; D may be TRBD1 (5 bases). Trimming removed 5 bases at V and 7 bases at J, with 15 bases between. The length of the CDR3 is 13 residues. The V gene's germline CDR1 is SGHRS and CDR2 YFSETQ. CDR3 in DNA: TGCGCCAGCAGTCGGGCCGGGGGGTGTGAAGCTTTCTTT. Translation gives CASSRAGGCEAFF. The complete variable domain, with remaining parts taken from reference TRBV5-1 and TRBJ1-1, reads KAGVTQTPRYLIKTRGQQVTLSCSPISGHRSVSWYQQTPGQGLQFLFEYFSETQRNKGNFPGRFSGRQFSNSRSEMNVSTLELGDSALYLCASSRAGGCEAFFGQGTRLTVV.

The chain employs TRBV18 and TRBJ1-2; 10 bases are shared with TRBD1. V shed 3 bases, J shed 4 bases, and the junction held 5 bases outside the gene matches. CDR1 is KGHSH and CDR2 is LQKENI in the germline V gene. This CDR3 has 15 residues. CDR3 sequence: CASSPAGQGSYGYTF. CDR3 nucleotide sequence: TGTGCCAGCTCACCGGCGGGACAGGGGAGCTATGGCTACACCTTC.

The genes are TRBV9 and TRBJ2-2; D is undetermined. Between the trimmed V and J ends, which lost 0 bases and 3 bases, there was a span of 9 bases. There are 15 residues in the CDR3. CDR1 and CDR2 (germline): SGDLS, YYNGEE. The CDR3 here is CASSVAEAYTGELFF. The CDR3 bases are TGTGCCAGCAGCGTAGCTGAGGCCTACACCGGGGAGCTGTTTTTT.

This chain uses TRBV7-2 with TRBJ2-2, with no clear D. The V gene lost 4 bases and the J gene lost 4 bases, with 10 bases spanning the gap. Germline V gene data show CDR1 as SGHTA and CDR2 as FQGNSA. CDR3 length equals 14 residues. CDR3 loop: CASSSARSTGELFF. The CDR3 DNA follows: TGTGCCAGCAGCTCAGCGAGAAGCACCGGGGAGCTGTTTTTT.

As concerns this clone: The germline gene is not matched at one end of the junction; a read error may be the cause. The gene calls are TRBV7-9 and TRBJ2-7; TRBD1 aligns across 7 bases. Germline V gene data show CDR1 as SEHNR and CDR2 as FQNEAQ (reference sequence). The CDR3 is 17 amino acids. As DNA, the CDR3 is TGTTCCAGCAGCTTAGTTACAGGGGCCGGGGATCACTACGAGCAGTACTTC. This sequence encodes CSSSLVTGAGDHYEQYF.

The chain couples TRBV7-6 to TRBJ2-7; 8 nucleotides match TRBD2. Germline trimming cut 0 bases from V and 0 bases from J; bases unmatched to any gene: 4. The CDR3 totals 16 residues. Germline assignment: CDR1 SGHVS and CDR2 FNYEAQ. In nucleotides, the CDR3 is TGTGCCAGCAGCTTAGCCACCGGGACTAGCTCCTACGAGCAGTACTTC. Translation: CASSLATGTSSYEQYF.

V usage is TRBV10-1 and J usage is TRBJ2-2; TRBD2 matches at 10 bases. CDR1 and CDR2 from the germline V gene are WNHNN and SYGVQD (reference sequence). V dropped 6 bases and J dropped 0; count of bases not matched to a gene: 4. This CDR3 has 16 amino acids. Here the CDR3 reads CASSSGLAANTGELFF. CDR3 bases: TGCGCCAGCAGCTCCGGACTAGCGGCGAACACCGGGGAGCTGTTTTTT.

The chain uses TRBV25-1 and TRBJ1-5, with unresolved D. Trimming took 6 bases from V and 2 from J, leaving 5 bases between them. Germline V lookup: CDR1 MGHDK, CDR2 SYGVNS. The CDR3 is 12 amino acids. The CDR3 sequence is CASRGGNQPQHF. The CDR3, as DNA: TGTGCCAGCAGGGGAGGCAATCAGCCCCAGCATTTT.

V gene TRBV6-1 combines with J gene TRBJ2-5; D perhaps matches TRBD1 (5 bases). Between the trimmed V and J ends, which lost 6 bases and 1 base, there was a span of 15 bases. CDR1 is MNHNS, CDR2 SASEGT, per germline. The CDR3 runs to 15 residues. The CDR3 DNA is TGTGCCAGCAGCCTATTCCGACAGTCCCAAGAGACCCAGTACTTC. This gives the protein CASSLFRQSQETQYF.

V and J are TRBV6-5 and TRBJ1-5; no definite D call. Germline V lookup: CDR1 MNHEY, CDR2 SVGAGI. Trimming stripped 5 bases from V and 5 bases from J, with 10 bases between. The CDR3 spans 13 residues. In DNA form, the CDR3 reads TGTGCCAGCAGTCGGGTACTTGATCAGCCCCAGCATTTT. Encoded protein: CASSRVLDQPQHF.

The chain employs TRBV6-6 and TRBJ1-1, with unresolved D. V was shortened by 5 bases and J by 2 bases, with 12 bases between the two germline ends. The germline gives CDR1 MNHNY, CDR2 SVGAGI (reference sequence). The CDR3 spans 14 residues. CDR3 region: CASSGRNTNTEAFF. DNA for the CDR3: TGTGCCAGCAGTGGGAGGAATACAAACACTGAAGCTTTCTTT.

This chain's CDR3 is CASSLEEGRQETQYF. The CDR3 DNA follows: TGCGCCAGCAGCTTAGAGGAGGGTCGGCAAGAGACCCAGTACTTC. The rearrangement links TRBV5-1 to TRBJ2-5; a weak D match, TRBD2 (6 bases). The CDR3 consists of 15 residues. Trimming left V 2 bases short and J 2 bases short, with 13 bases between. The germline V gene has CDR1 SGHRS and CDR2 YFSETQ.

The rearrangement links TRBV5-1 to TRBJ2-2; D not certain. Germline assignment: CDR1 SGHRS and CDR2 YFSETQ. This CDR3 region has 11 residues. V dropped 4 bases and J dropped 8 bases, with 6 bases sitting between them. CDR3 sequence reads: CASSLLGELFF. Here the CDR3 DNA reads TGCGCCAGCAGCCTGTTAGGGGAGCTGTTTTTT.

The V call is TRBV15, the J call TRBJ2-5; TRBD2 matches 7 bases. The CDR3 is 19 residues long. V shed 0 bases and J 3 bases; nucleotides not matched to a gene: 16. Germline CDR1 reads LNHNV; CDR2 reads YYDKDF (reference sequence). The CDR3 nucleotides read TGTGCCACCAGCAGAGAGCCTAGCGGTTCCCTTCGTCGGGAAGAGACCCAGTACTTC. Protein product: CATSREPSGSLRREETQYF. Using reference TRBV15 and TRBJ2-5 for the parts outside the CDR3, the full variable domain is DAMVIQNPRYQVTQFGKPVTLSCSQTLNHNVMYWYQQKSSQAPKLLFHYYDKDFNNEADTPDNFQSRRPNTSFCFLDIRSPGLGDTAMYLCATSREPSGSLRREETQYFGPGTRLLVL.